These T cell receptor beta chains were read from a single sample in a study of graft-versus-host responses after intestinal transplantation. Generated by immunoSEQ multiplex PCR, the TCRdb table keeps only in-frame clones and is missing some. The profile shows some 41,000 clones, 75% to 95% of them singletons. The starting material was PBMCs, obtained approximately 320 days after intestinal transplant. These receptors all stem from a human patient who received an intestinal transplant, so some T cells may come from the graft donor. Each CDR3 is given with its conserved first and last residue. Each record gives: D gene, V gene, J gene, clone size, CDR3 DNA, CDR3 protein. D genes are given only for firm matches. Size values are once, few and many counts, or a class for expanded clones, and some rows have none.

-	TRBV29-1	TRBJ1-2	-	TGCAGCGTTAAACGGACAGCCTATGGCTACACCTTC	CSVKRTAYGYTF
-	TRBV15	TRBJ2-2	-	TGTGCCACCAGCGGAACTAGCGGGGAGCTGTTTTTT	CATSGTSGELFF
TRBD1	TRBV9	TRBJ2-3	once	TGTGCCAGCAGCGTATCCCCGGACAGGGGGCGAGCAGATACGCAGTATTTT	CASSVSPDRGRADTQYF
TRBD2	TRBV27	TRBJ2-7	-	TGTGCCAGCACCTTAAGGGGACTAGCGGGTTACGAGCAGTACTTC	CASTLRGLAGYEQYF
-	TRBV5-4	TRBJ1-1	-	TGTGCCAGCAGCCCCGGGGGGCCTGAAGCTTTCTTT	CASSPGGPEAFF
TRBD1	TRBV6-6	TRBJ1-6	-	TGTGCCAGCACCACTTCGGGAGGGGGCACCAAATCACCCCTCCACTTT	CASTTSGGGTKSPLHF
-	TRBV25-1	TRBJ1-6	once	TGTGCCAGCAGTAAGGCCCCGCTTTCACCCCTCCACTTT	CASSKAPLSPLHF
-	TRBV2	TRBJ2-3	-	TGTGCCAGCAGTGAAGCCAGGGGCACAGATACGCAGTATTTT	CASSEARGTDTQYF
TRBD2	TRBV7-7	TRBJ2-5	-	TGTGCTAGCAGCCCGGGACTAGCGGCGTACCAAGAGACCCAGTACTTC	CASSPGLAAYQETQYF
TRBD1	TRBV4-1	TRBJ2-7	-	TGCGCCAGCAGCCATATGGACAGGGTAGGCGAGCAGTACTTC	CASSHMDRVGEQYF
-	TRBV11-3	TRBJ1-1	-	TGTGCCAGCAGCTTGACAACGAACACTGAAGCTTTCTTT	CASSLTTNTEAFF
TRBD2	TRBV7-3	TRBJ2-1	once	TGTGCCAGCAGCTCACATGCCGGCGGGAGCCGGGATGAGCAGTTCTTC	CASSSHAGGSRDEQFF
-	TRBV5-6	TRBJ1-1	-	TGTGCCAGCAGCTTGCGGTCGGGGTATATCGCTGAAGCTTTCTTT	CASSLRSGYIAEAFF
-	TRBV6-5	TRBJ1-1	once	TGTGCCAGCAGTTACTTAGGACAAGAAGCTTTCTTT	CASSYLGQEAFF
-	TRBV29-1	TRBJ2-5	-	TGCAGCACCTACGGGGGAGAAGAGACCCAGTACTTC	CSTYGGEETQYF
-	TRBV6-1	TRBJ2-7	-	TGTGCCAGCAGTCCCTTCATATCCTACGAGCAGTACTTC	CASSPFISYEQYF
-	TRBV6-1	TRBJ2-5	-	TGTGCCAGCAGTGAAGGCGGAGAAGAGACCCAGTACTTC	CASSEGGEETQYF
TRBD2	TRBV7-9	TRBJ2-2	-	TGTGCCAGGTCCCCTAGCGGGGGTGACACCGGGGAGCTGTTTTTT	CARSPSGGDTGELFF
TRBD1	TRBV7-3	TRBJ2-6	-	TGTGCCAGCAGCACAGGGGGCACGGGGGCCAACGTCCTGACTTTC	CASSTGGTGANVLTF
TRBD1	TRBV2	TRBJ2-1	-	TGTGCCAGCAGAAAGGACAGGGGGTCGTACAATGAGCAGTTCTTC	CASRKDRGSYNEQFF
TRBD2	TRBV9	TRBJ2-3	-	TGTGCCAGCAGCCCGAGCCGGGGGAGGGCCGGTCCGGGAGATACGCAGTATTTT	CASSPSRGRAGPGDTQYF
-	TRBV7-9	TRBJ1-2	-	TGTGCCAGCAGCTTAGTCGACAGCTTCTATGGCTACACCTTC	CASSLVDSFYGYTF
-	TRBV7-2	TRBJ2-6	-	TGTGCCAGCAGCTTAGGTGGCCCCACCGGGGCCAACGTCCTGACTTTC	CASSLGGPTGANVLTF
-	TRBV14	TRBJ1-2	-	TGTGCCAGCAGCCAAGAAATGGCAGGGAACTATGGCTACACCTTC	CASSQEMAGNYGYTF
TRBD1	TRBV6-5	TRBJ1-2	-	TGTGCCAGCAGTTACAGAGGGGGCCCCATTAACTATGGCTACACCTTC	CASSYRGGPINYGYTF
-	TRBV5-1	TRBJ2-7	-	TGCGCCAGCAGCTTGACCGGGAAAGGGATATACGAGCAGTACTTC	CASSLTGKGIYEQYF
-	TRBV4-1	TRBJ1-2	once	TGCGCCAGCAGCCCTGACGAGGGGAGCTATGGCTACACCTTC	CASSPDEGSYGYTF
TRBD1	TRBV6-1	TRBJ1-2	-	TGTGCCAGCAAGCCCCAGACAGGGGGCTATGGCTACACCTTC	CASKPQTGGYGYTF
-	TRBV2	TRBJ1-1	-	TGTGCCAGCGGACCCCCCCTTCCTGAAGCTTTCTTT	CASGPPLPEAFF
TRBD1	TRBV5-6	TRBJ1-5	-	TGTGCCAGCAGCTGGGGACAGGGCGAATATCAGCCCCAGCATTTT	CASSWGQGEYQPQHF
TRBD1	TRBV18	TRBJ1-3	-	TGTGCCAGCTCACCACGGCCGGGACAGGGGTTCTCTGGAAACACCATATATTTT	CASSPRPGQGFSGNTIYF
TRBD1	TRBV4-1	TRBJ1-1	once	TGCGCCAGCAGCCCCCCCATAAGGACCGGGACAGGGGACACTGAAGCTTTCTTT	CASSPPIRTGTGDTEAFF
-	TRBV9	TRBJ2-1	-	TGTGCCAGTAGCGGCAACTCCTACAATGAGCAGTTCTTC	CASSGNSYNEQFF
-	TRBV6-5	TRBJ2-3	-	TGTGCCAGCAGAGGGGGGAGCGCGCCAACAGATACGCAGTATTTT	CASRGGSAPTDTQYF
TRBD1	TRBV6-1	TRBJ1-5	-	TGTGCCAGCAGTGAATATTCTGGGACAGGGAGGAGAGGCAATCAGCCCCAGCATTTT	CASSEYSGTGRRGNQPQHF
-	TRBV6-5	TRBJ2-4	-	TGTGCCAGCAGTTATAAGAGGGGGGGGAAAAACATTCAGTACTTC	CASSYKRGGKNIQYF
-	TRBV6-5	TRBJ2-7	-	TGTGCCAGCAGCCCTACAGGGCTTGTCCCCTACGAGCAGTACTTC	CASSPTGLVPYEQYF
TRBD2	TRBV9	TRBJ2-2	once	TGTGCCAGCAGCGATGGGACTAGCGGGGGCACGAACACCGGGGAGCTGTTTTTT	CASSDGTSGGTNTGELFF